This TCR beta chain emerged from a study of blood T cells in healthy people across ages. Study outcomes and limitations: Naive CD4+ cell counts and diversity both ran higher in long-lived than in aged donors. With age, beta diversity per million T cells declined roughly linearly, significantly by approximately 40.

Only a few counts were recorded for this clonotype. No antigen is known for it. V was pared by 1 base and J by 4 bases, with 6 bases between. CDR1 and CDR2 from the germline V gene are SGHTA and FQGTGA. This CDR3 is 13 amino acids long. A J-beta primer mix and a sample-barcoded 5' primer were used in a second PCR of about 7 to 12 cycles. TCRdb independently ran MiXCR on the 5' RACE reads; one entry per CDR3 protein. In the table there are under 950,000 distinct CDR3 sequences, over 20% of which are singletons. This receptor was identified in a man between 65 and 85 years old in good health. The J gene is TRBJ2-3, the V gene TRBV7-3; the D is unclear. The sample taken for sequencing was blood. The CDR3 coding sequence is TGTGCCAGCAGCTTAATGGCGTCAGATACGCAGTATTTT. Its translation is CASSLMASDTQYF.